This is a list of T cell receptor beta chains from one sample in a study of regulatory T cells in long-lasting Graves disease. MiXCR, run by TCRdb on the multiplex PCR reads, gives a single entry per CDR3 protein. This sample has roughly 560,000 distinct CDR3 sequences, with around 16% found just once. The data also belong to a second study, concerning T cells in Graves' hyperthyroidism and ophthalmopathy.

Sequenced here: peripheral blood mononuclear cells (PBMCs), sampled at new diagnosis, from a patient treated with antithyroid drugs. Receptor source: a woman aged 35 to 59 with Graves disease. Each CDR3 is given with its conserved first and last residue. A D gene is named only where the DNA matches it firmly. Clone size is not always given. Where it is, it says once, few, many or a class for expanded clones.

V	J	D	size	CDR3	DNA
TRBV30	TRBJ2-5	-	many	CAWSPNNGAQETQYF	TGTGCCTGGAGCCCGAATAACGGCGCACAAGAGACCCAGTACTTC
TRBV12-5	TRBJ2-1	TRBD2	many	CASGKTLAGGLNEQFF	TGTGCTAGTGGCAAGACCCTAGCGGGGGGGCTTAATGAGCAGTTCTTC
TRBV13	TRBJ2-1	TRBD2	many	CASSADRGLAGGHEQFF	TGTGCCAGCAGCGCGGACAGGGGACTAGCGGGGGGTCATGAGCAGTTCTTC
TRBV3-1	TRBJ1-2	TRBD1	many	CASSVRQGGGYTF	TGTGCCAGCAGCGTACGACAGGGTGGCGGCTACACCTTC
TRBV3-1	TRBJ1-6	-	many	CASTRGQSNSPLHF	TGTGCCAGCACCCGAGGACAAAGCAATTCACCCCTCCACTTT
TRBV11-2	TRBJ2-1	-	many	CASSFSSSSYNEQFF	TGTGCCAGCAGCTTTTCGTCGAGCTCCTACAATGAGCAGTTCTTC
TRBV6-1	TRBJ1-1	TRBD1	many	CASSTPRTGPNTEAFF	TGTGCCAGCAGCACCCCCCGGACAGGTCCGAACACTGAAGCTTTCTTT
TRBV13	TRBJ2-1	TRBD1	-	CASSRLPTGGTEQFF	TGTGCCAGCAGCCGACTCCCGACAGGGGGCACTGAGCAGTTCTTC
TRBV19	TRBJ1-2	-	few	CASSSGRDILWSYTF	TGTGCCAGTAGTAGTGGACGGGATATCTTATGGAGCTACACCTTC
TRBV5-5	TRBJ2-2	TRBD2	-	CASSFGVAGTGELFF	TGTGCCAGCAGCTTTGGGGTAGCGGGGACTGGGGAGCTGTTTTTT
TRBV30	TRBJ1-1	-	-	CAWSRATEAFF	TGTGCCTGGAGTAGGGCGACTGAAGCTTTCTTT
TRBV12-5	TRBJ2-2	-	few	CASGSPGHLNTGELFF	TGTGCTAGTGGTTCGCCGGGACATTTGAACACCGGGGAGCTGTTTTTT
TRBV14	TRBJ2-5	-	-	CASSQSLGNEQYF	TGTGCCAGCAGCCAATCGCTAGGTAATGAGCAGTACTTC
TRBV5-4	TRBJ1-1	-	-	CASSSRISRDTEAFF	TGTGCCAGCAGCTCCCGGATTAGCCGCGACACTGAAGCTTTCTTT
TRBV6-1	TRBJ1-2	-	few	CASHSAGSGYTF	TGTGCCAGCCACTCGGCGGGCTCTGGCTACACCTTC
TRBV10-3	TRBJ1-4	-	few	CAISESGEKLFF	TGTGCCATCAGTGAGTCGGGTGAAAAACTGTTTTTT
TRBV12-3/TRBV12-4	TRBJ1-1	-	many	CASSFTGKESEAFF	TGTGCCAGCAGTTTTACAGGGAAAGAGTCTGAAGCTTTCTTT
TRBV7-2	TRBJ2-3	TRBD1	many	CASSRQGADTQYF	TGTGCCAGCAGCCGACAGGGGGCAGATACGCAGTATTTT
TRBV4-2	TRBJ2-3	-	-	CASRRPPDTQYF	TGTGCCAGCAGGAGGCCCCCAGATACGCAGTATTTT
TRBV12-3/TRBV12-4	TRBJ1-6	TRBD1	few	CASSRTGVGLGSPLHF	TGTGCCAGCAGCCGGACAGGGGTGGGTTTAGGTTCACCCCTCCACTTT
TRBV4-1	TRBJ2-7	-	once	CASSQGWESSSYEQYF	TGCGCCAGCAGCCAAGGGTGGGAGTCAAGCTCCTACGAGCAGTACTTC
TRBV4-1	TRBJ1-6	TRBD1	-	CASSQVGQGARSPLHF	TGCGCCAGCAGCCAAGTGGGGCAGGGGGCTCGATCACCCCTCCACTTT
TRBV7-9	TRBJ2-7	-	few	CASSSSLYYEQYF	TGTGCCAGCAGCTCCTCCCTTTACTACGAGCAGTACTTC
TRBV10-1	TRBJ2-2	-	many	CASSGGSGRSNTGELFF	TGCGCCAGCAGTGGAGGGAGCGGCCGCTCGAACACCGGGGAGCTGTTTTTT
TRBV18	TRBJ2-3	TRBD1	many	CASSLGTVSDTQYF	TGTGCCAGCTCACTAGGGACAGTGAGCGATACGCAGTATTTT
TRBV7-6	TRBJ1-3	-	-	CASSTDSSGNTIYF	TGTGCCAGCAGCACAGACAGCTCTGGAAACACCATATATTTT
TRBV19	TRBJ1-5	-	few	CASTSGRGINQPQHF	TGTGCCAGTACCTCAGGGAGGGGAATTAATCAGCCCCAGCATTTT
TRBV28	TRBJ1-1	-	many	CASIIDWSTEAFF	TGTGCCAGCATCATCGACTGGTCCACTGAAGCTTTCTTT
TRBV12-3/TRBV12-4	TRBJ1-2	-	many	CASGTGSNYGYTF	TGTGCCAGCGGCACAGGATCTAACTATGGCTACACCTTC
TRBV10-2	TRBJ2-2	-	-	CAVADTGELFF	TGCGCCGTGGCAGACACCGGGGAGCTGTTTTTT
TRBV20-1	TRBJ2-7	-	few	CSAPMEGPRQYF	TGCAGTGCCCCCATGGAGGGGCCTAGGCAGTACTTC